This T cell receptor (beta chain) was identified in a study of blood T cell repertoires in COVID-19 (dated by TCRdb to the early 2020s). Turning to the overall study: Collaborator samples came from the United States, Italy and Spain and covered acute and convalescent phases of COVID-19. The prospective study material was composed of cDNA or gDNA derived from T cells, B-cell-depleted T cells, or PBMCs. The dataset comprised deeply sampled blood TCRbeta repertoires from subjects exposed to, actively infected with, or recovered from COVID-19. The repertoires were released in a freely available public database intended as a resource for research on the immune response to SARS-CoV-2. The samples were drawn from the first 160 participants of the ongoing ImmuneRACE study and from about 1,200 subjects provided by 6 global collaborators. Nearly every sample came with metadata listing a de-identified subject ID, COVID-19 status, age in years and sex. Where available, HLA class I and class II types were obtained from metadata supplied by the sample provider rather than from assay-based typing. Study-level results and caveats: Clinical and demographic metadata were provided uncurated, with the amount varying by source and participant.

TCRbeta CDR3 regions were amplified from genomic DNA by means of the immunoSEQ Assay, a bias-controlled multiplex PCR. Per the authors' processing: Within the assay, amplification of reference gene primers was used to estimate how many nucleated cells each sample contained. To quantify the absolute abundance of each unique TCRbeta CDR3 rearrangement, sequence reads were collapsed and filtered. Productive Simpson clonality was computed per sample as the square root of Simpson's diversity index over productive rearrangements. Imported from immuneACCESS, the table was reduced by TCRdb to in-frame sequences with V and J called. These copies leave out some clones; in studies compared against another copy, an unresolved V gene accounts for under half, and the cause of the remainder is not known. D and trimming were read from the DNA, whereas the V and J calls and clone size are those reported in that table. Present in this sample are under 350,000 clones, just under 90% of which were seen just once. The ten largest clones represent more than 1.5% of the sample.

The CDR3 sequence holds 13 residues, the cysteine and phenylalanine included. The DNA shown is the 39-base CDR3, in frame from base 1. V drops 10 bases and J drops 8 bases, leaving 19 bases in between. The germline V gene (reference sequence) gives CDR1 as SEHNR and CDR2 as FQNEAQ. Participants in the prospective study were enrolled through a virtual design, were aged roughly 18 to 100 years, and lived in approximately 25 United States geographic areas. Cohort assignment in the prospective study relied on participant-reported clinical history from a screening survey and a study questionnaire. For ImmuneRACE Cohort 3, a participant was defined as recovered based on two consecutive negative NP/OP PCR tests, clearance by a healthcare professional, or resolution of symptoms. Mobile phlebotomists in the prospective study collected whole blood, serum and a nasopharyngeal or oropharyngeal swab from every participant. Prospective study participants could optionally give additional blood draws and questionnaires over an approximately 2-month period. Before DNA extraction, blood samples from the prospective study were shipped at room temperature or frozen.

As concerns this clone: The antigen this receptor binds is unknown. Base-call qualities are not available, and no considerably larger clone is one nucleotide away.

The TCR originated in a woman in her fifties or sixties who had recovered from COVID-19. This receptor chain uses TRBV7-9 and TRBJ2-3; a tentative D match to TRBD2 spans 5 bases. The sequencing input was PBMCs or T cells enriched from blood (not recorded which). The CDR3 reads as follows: CATTPELVGTQYF. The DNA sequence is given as TGTGCCACCACTCCAGAACTAGTTGGTACGCAGTATTTT.